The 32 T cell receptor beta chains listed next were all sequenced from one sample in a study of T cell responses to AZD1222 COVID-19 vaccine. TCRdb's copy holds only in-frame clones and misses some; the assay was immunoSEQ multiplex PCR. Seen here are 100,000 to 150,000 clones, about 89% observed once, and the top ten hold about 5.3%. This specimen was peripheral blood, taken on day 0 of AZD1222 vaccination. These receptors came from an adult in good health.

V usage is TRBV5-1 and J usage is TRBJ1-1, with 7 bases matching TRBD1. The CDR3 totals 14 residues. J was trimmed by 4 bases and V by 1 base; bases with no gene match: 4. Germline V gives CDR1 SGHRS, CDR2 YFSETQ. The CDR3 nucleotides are TGCGCCAGCAGCTTGTACAGGGGAGGCACTGAAGCTTTCTTT. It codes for CASSLYRGGTEAFF.

The chain's CDR3 is CAWRTGNTIYF. CDR3 coding DNA: TGTGCCTGGAGGACGGGAAACACCATATATTTT. This sequence joins TRBV30 and TRBJ1-3; D ambiguous. The germline CDR1 and CDR2 sequences are GTSNPN and SVGIG (reference sequence). V was shortened by 3 bases and J by 4 bases, with 4 bases between the two germline ends. The CDR3 has 11 residues.

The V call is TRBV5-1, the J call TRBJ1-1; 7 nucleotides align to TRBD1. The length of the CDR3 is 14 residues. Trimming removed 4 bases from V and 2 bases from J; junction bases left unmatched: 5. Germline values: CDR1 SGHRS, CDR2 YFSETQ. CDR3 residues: CASSLGDRNTEAFF. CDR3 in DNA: TGCGCCAGCAGCCTTGGGGACAGAAACACTGAAGCTTTCTTT.

The CDR3 DNA reads as TGTGCCAGCAGGACCTCACAGGGGGCTTATTCACCCCTCCACTTT. Translation: CASRTSQGAYSPLHF. This rearrangement joins TRBV2 to TRBJ1-6; 9 bases line up with TRBD1. The CDR3 has 15 residues. Trimming at V came to 6 bases and at J to 8 bases, leaving 8 bases not matched to a gene. Germline loops: CDR1 SNHLY, CDR2 FYNNEI.

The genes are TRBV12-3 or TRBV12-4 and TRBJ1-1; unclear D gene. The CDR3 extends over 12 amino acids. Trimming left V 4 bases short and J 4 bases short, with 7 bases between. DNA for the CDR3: TGTGCCAGCAGTTGGTTCGGCACTGAAGCTTTCTTT. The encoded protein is CASSWFGTEAFF.

DNA of the CDR3: TGCAGTGCTAGTGAGGACCCCAACTATGGCTACACCTTC. Translated, it gives CSASEDPNYGYTF. This chain links TRBV20-1 with TRBJ1-2, with unresolved D. The CDR3 spans 13 residues. Germline V gene data show CDR1 as DFQATT and CDR2 as SNEGSKA (reference sequence). Trimming stripped 3 bases from V and 2 bases from J, with 10 bases between.

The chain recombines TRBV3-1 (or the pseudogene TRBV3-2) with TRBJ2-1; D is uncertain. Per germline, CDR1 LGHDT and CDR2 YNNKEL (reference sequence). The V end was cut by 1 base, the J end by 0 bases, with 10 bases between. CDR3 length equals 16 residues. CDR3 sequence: CASSQGSRSSYNEQFF. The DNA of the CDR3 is TGTGCCAGCAGCCAAGGATCACGAAGCTCCTACAATGAGCAGTTCTTC.

CDR3 region: CASSLTGYSNQPQHF. The CDR3 DNA reads as TGTGCCAGCAGTCTGACAGGTTATAGCAATCAGCCCCAGCATTTT. The chain uses TRBV28 and TRBJ1-5; D might be TRBD1 (6 bases). Trimming took off 5 bases at V and 0 bases at J, with 11 bases between the two ends. In germline, CDR1 is MDHEN, CDR2 SYDVKM. The length of the CDR3 is 15 residues.

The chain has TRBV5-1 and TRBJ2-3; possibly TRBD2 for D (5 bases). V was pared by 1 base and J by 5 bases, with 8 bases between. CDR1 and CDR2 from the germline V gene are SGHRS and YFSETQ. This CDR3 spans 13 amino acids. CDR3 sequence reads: CASSLFAGDTQYF. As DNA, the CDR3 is TGCGCCAGCAGCTTGTTTGCGGGAGATACGCAGTATTTT.

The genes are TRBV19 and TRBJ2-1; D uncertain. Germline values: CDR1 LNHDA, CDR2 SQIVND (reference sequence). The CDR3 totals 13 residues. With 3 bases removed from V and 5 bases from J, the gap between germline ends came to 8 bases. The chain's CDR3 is CASSIQWDNEQFF. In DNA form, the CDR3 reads TGTGCCAGTAGTATTCAATGGGACAATGAGCAGTTCTTC.

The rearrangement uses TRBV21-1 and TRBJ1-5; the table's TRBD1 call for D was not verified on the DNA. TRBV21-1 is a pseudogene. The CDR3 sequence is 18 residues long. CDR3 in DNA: TGTGCCAGCAGCAAAGGTACAGCAAGTCCTAATAGCAATCAGCCCCAGCATTTT. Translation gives CASSKGTASPNSNQPQHF.

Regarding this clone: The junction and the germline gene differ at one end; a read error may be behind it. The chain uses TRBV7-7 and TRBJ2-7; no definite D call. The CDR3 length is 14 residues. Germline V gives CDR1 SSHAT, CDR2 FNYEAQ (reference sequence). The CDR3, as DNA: TGTGCTAGCAGCCCCAACCCCGGTGGGCTCGAGCAGTACTTC. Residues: CASSPNPGGLEQYF.

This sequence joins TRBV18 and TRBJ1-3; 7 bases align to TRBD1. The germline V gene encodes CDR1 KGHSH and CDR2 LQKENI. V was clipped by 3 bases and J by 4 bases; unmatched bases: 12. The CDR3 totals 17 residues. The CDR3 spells CASSPPRGGMVGNTIYF. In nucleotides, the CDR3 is TGTGCCAGCTCACCCCCCAGGGGGGGGATGGTCGGAAACACCATATATTTT.

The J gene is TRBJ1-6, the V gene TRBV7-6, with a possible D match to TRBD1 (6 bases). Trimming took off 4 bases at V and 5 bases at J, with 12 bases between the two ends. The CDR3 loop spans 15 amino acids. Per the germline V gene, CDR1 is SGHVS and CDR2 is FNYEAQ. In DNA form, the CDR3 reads TGTGCCAGCAGCTATGTCCCAGGGGATAATTCACCCCTCCACTTT. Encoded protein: CASSYVPGDNSPLHF.

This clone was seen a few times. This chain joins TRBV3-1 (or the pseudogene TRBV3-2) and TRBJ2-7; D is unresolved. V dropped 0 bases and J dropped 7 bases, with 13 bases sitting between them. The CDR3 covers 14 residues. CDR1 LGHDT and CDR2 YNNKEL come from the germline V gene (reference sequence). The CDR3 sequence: CASSQEESAREQYF. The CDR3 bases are TGTGCCAGCAGCCAAGAAGAATCAGCTAGGGAGCAGTACTTC.

The CDR3 DNA sequence: TGTGCCAGTAGTCTGGGGGGCACTATGTACCAAGAGACCCAGTACTTC. Translated: CASSLGGTMYQETQYF. The chain combines TRBV19 with TRBJ2-5; D possibly uses TRBD1 or TRBD2 (6 bases each). The V gene's germline CDR1 is LNHDA and CDR2 SQIVND (reference sequence). The CDR3 runs 16 residues. The V and J ends lost 5 bases and 0 bases respectively, with 16 bases between them.

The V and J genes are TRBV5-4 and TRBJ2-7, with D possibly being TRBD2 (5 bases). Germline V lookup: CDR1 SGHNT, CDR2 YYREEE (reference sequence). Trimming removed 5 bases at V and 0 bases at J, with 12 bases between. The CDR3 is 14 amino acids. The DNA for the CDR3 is TGTGCCAGCAGTCCCGGACTGTCCTCCTACGAGCAGTACTTC. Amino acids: CASSPGLSSYEQYF.

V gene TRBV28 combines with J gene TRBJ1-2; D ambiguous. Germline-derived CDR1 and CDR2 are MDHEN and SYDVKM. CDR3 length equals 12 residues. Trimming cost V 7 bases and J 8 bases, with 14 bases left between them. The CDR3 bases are TGTGCCAGCACCCTTAGGGTGGGCGGCTACACCTTC. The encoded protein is CASTLRVGGYTF.

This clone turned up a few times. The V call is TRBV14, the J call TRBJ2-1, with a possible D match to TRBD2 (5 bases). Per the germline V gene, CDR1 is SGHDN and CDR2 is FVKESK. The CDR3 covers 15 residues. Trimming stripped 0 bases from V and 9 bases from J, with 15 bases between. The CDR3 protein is CASSQDPLNRGEQFF. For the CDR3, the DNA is TGTGCCAGCAGCCAAGATCCTCTAAATCGGGGTGAGCAGTTCTTC. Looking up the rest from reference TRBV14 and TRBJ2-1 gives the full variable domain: EAGVTQFPSHSVIEKGQTVTLRCDPISGHDNLYWYRRVMGKEIKFLLHFVKESKQDESGMPNNRFLAERTGGTYSTLKVQPAELEDSGVYFCASSQDPLNRGEQFFGPGTRLTVL.

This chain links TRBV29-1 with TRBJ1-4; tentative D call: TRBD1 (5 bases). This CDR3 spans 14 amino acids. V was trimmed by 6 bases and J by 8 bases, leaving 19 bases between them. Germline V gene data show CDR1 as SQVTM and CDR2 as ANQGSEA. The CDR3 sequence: CSVGGSGTGEKLFF. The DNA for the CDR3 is TGCAGCGTCGGCGGGTCCGGGACCGGCGAAAAACTGTTTTTT.

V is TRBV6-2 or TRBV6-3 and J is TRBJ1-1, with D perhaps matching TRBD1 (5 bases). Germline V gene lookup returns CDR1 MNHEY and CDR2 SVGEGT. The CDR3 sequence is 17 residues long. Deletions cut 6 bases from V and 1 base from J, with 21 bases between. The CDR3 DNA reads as TGTGCCAGCAGCCTCCCCACATCTAGGGGAGGGAACACTGAAGCTTTCTTT. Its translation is CASSLPTSRGGNTEAFF.

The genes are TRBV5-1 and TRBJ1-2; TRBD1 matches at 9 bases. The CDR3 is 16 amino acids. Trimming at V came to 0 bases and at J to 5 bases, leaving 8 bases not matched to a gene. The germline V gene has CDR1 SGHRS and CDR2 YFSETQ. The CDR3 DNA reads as TGCGCCAGCAGCTTGGACAGGGGGCCCCTCCTTTATGGCTACACCTTC. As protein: CASSLDRGPLLYGYTF.

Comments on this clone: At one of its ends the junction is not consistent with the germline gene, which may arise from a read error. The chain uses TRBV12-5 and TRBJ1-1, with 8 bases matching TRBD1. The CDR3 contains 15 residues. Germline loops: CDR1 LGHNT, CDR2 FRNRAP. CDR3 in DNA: TGTGCTAGTGGTTTGGCAGGGGGCTTGAAGACTGAAGCTTTCTTT. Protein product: CASGLAGGLKTEAFF.

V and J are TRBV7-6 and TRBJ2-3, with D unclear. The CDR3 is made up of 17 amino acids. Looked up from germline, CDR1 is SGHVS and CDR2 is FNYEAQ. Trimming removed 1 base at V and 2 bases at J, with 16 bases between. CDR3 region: CASSLDSLAFSTDTQYF. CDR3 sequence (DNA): TGTGCCAGCAGCTTAGATTCCCTGGCCTTCTCCACAGATACGCAGTATTTT.

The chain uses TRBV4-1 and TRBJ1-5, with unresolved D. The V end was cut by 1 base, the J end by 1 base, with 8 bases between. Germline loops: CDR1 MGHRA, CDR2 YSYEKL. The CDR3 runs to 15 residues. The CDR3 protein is CASSQVGESNQPQHF. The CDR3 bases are TGCGCCAGCAGCCAAGTCGGAGAGAGCAATCAGCCCCAGCATTTT.

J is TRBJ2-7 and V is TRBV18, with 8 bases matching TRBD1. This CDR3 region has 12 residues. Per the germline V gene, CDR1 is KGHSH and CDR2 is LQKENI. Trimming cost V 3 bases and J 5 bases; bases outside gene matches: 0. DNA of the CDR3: TGTGCCAGCTCACCGACAGGGGACGAGCAGTACTTC. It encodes CASSPTGDEQYF.

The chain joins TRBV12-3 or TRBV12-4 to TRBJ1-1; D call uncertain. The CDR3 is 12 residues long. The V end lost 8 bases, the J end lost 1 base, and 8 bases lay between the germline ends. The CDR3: CASATWNTEAFF. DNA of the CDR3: TGTGCCAGCGCCACATGGAACACTGAAGCTTTCTTT.

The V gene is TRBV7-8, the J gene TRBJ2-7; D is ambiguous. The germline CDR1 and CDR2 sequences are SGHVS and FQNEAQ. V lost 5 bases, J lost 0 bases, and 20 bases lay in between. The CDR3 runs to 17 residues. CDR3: CASSPFFGSGYSYEQYF. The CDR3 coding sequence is TGTGCCAGCAGCCCGTTTTTCGGGTCAGGTTACTCCTACGAGCAGTACTTC.

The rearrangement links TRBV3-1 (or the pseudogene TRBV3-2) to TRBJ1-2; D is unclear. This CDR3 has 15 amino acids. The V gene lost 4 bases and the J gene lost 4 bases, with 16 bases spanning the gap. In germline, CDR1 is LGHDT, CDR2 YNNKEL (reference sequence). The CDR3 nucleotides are TGTGCCAGCAGCCCGATGGACCGCTTCTTCTATGGCTACACCTTC. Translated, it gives CASSPMDRFFYGYTF.

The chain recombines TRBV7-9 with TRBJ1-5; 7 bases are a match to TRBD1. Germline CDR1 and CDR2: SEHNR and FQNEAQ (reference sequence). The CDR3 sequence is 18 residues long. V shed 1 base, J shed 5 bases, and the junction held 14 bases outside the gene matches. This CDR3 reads CASSLGGGTDPDHQPQHF. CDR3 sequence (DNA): TGTGCCAGCAGCTTAGGTGGGGGGACAGACCCTGATCATCAGCCCCAGCATTTT. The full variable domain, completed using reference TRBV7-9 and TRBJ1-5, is DTGVSQNPRHKITKRGQNVTFRCDPISEHNRLYWYRQTLGQGPEFLTYFQNEAQLEKSRLLSDRFSAERPKGSFSTLEIQRTEQGDSAMYLCASSLGGGTDPDHQPQHFGDGTRLSIL.

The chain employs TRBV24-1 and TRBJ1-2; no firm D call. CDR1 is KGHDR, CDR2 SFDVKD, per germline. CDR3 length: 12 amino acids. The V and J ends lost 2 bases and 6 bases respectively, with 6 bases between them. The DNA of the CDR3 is TGTGCCACCAGTGATTCCCAGGATGGCTACACCTTC. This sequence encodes CATSDSQDGYTF.

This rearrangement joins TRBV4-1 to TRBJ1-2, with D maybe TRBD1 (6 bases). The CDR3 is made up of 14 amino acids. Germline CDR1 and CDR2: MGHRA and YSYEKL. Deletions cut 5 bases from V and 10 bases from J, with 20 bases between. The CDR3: CASSSGEVIPNYTF. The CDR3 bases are TGCGCCAGCAGCTCAGGGGAAGTGATACCCAACTACACCTTC.